Given below is one TCR beta chain in context. Its target antigen remains unknown. Base qualities are not at hand, and no much larger clone is one base apart. From V the trimming removes 5 bases and from J it removes 3 bases, while the gene matches leave 11 bases of the junction unaccounted for. For CDR1 and CDR2, the germline V gene (reference sequence) lists SEHNR and FQNEAQ. CDR3 length: 16 amino acids, cysteine to phenylalanine. Only the CDR3 portion is preserved as DNA: 48 bases, with reading frame beginning at the first base. These data belong to a study of vaccination and CD4 T cells after COVID-19 (dated 2022 in TCRdb). About the full investigation: Convalescent patients had a positive SARS-CoV-2 result on nasal swab PCR, and of these patients, nine had mild disease and one had severe disease. The time from the second vaccine dose to post-vaccine blood sampling had a median of 72 days and ranged from about 12 to 250 days. Six males and four females were included in the convalescent cohort, with two Hispanic individuals, seven Caucasians, two Asians and one multiracial person represented. Participants received two doses of either the Pfizer-BioNTech BNT162b2 vaccine (n=8) or the Moderna mRNA-1273 vaccine (n=2). Post-COVID blood samples from convalescent patients were collected a median of approximately 100 days after diagnosis, with a range of 35 to 161 days. In under twelve COVID-19 convalescent patients and a handful of infection-naive healthy vaccine recipients, researchers compared the spike-specific CD4+ TCR repertoire from before mRNA vaccination with the repertoire from after. In control cultures, a CEFX viral epitope pool was used as positive control, an HIV-1 Nef peptide pool was used as negative control, or no peptide was added. For stimulating the cultures, overlapping spike peptide pools were used, derived from SARS-CoV-2 as well as from the common cold coronaviruses HCoV-NL63, HCoV-OC43 and HCoV-229E.

The treatment or condition label for this specimen denotes: roughly 10-day PBMC culture with coronavirus spike peptide pools or control peptides (ViraFEST assay). To expand antigen-specific T cells with peptide pools and then pick out the expanded clonotypes through TCR sequencing, the study relied on the ViraFEST assay. The convalescent patients' positive SARS-CoV-2 PCR tests fell between March and December 2020, which was before the Alpha, Beta and Delta variants emerged in the United States. Each well held 2.2 million or so PBMCs cultured with roughly 10 ug/ml peptide pools in IMDM containing approximately 5% human AB serum and roughly 10 IU/ml IL-2. On days 3 and 7, half of the culture medium was replaced with fresh IL-2-containing medium. After 9 to 11 days of culture, CD4+ T cells were isolated by negative selection with the EasySep CD4+ T cell isolation kit. Ficoll-Paque Plus gradient centrifugation was used to isolate PBMCs from whole blood, and the isolated PBMCs were then either used fresh or cryopreserved at -140C. Culture conditions were generally each tested in triplicate wells.

General conclusions and limits of the study: Among convalescent patients, a median 86.3% of the SARS-CoV-2-reactive clones seen after vaccination appeared only after vaccination, which suggests priming specific to the vaccine. Of the vaccine-specific clones found in convalescent patients, nearly all (304 of 307) were mono-reactive for SARS-CoV-2 spike instead of being cross-reactive with common cold coronaviruses. Relatively few convalescent patients were included in the study, and early timepoints after natural infection were not analyzed. An increase in the median number of SARS-CoV-2-reactive clonotypes from 21 after infection to 38 after vaccination was observed, but the change was not found to be significant.

To prepare the library, PCR was applied. TCR sequencing of DNA from cultured CD4+ T cells used the Oncomine TCR Beta short-read assay at the Johns Hopkins FTIC core. Genomic DNA was extracted from the cultured CD4+ T cells with the QIAamp micro DNA kit. Oncomine TCR Beta libraries made from cultured CD4+ T cells were pooled using unique dual indexes and sequenced on an Illumina iSeq 100. Under the source paper's analysis protocol: Non-productive sequences were removed, and CDR3s not starting with C, not ending with F or W, or shorter than 7 amino acids were discarded. Antigen-specific clonotypes were identified with the MANAFEST web application by comparing peptide-stimulated wells with reference and other culture wells. Positive clones required FDR below 0.05, an odds ratio above 5, and productive frequency above 0.1% in at least two of three replicate wells. Clonotypes that were significantly expanded in both SARS-CoV-2 spike wells and at least one common cold coronavirus spike condition were defined as cross-reactive. CDR3 homology was assessed with Levenshtein distances (stringdist) and unrooted phylogenetic trees (ape) in R version 3.6.1. TCRdb trimmed the raw reads at Q25, called clones with MiXCR and kept productive beta chains. CDR3 protein duplicates are merged, each entry listing the most common genes and DNA. TCRdb's processing, not the study's, gives the V and J calls here. The sample has some 8,500 distinct CDR3 sequences on record, 59% of them singletons. The ten largest account for roughly a quarter of the sample.

This receptor was taken from a human donor who had recovered from COVID-19. The rearranged segments are TRBV7-9 and TRBJ1-1; 8 middle bases align to TRBD1. The sequenced sample was CD4+ T cells from blood, cultured in vitro. CDR3 region: CASSPRGPGGYTEAFF. The DNA reads as follows: TGTGCCAGCAGCCCCCGGGGGCCAGGGGGCTACACTGAAGCTTTCTTT. This CDR3, with the reference TRBV7-9 and TRBJ1-1 proteins standing in past its ends, gives the full variable domain DTGVSQNPRHKITKRGQNVTFRCDPISEHNRLYWYRQTLGQGPEFLTYFQNEAQLEKSRLLSDRFSAERPKGSFSTLEIQRTEQGDSAMYLCASSPRGPGGYTEAFFGQGTRLTVV.